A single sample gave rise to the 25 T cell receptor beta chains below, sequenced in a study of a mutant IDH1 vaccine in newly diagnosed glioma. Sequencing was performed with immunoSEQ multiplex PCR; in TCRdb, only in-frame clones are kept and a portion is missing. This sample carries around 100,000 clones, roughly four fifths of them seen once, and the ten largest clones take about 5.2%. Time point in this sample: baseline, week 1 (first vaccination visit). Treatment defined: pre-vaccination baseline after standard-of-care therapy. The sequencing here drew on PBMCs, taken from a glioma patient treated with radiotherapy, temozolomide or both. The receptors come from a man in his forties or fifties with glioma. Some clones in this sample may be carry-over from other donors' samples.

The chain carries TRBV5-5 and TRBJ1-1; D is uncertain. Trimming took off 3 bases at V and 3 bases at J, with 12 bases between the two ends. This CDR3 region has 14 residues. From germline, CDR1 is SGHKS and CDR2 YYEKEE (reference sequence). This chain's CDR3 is CASSSPFSDTEAFF. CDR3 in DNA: TGTGCCAGCAGCTCCCCGTTCTCAGACACTGAAGCTTTCTTT.

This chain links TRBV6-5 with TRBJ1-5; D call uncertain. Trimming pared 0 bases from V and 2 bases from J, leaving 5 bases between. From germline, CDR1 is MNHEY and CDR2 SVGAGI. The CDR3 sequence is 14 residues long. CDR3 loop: CASSYSKGNQPQHF. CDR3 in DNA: TGTGCCAGCAGTTACTCGAAGGGCAATCAGCCCCAGCATTTT.

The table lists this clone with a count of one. The CDR3 sequence: CASSANRGPGTEAFF. CDR3 sequence (DNA): TGTGCCAGCAGCGCCAACAGGGGGCCGGGCACTGAAGCTTTCTTT. This chain links TRBV5-4 with TRBJ1-1; 9 nucleotides align to TRBD1. The CDR3 is made up of 15 amino acids. The germline V gene encodes CDR1 SGHNT and CDR2 YYREEE (reference sequence). With V trimmed by 4 bases and J by 4 bases, 8 bases remained unmatched.

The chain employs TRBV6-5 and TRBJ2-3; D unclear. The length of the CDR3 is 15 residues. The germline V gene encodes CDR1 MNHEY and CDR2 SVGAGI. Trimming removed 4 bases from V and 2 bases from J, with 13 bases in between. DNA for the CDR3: TGTGCCAGCAGTTCGTCAGGATCCTTCACAGATACGCAGTATTTT. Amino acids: CASSSSGSFTDTQYF.

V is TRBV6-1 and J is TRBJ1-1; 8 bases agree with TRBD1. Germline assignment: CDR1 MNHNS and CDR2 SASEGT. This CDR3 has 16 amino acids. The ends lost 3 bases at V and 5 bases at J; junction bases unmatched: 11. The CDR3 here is CASSEETTGGKTEAFF. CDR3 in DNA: TGTGCCAGCAGTGAGGAAACAACAGGGGGTAAGACTGAAGCTTTCTTT.

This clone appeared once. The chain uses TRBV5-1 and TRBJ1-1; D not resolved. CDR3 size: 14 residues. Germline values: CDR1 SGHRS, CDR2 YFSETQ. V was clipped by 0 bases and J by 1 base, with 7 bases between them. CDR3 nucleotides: TGCGCCAGCAGCTTGGGACATTCGAACACTGAAGCTTTCTTT. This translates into CASSLGHSNTEAFF.

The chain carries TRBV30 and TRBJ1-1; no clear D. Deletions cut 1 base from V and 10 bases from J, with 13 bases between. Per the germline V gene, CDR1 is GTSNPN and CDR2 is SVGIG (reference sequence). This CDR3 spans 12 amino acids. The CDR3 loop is CAWSGGVVGAFF. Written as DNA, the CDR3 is TGTGCCTGGAGTGGCGGAGTGGTTGGAGCTTTCTTT.

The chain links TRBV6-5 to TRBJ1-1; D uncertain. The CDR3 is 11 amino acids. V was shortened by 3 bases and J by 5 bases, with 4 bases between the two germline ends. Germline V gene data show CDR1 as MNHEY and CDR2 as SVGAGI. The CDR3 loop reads CASSYLTEAFF. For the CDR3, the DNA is TGTGCCAGCAGTTATTTAACTGAAGCTTTCTTT.

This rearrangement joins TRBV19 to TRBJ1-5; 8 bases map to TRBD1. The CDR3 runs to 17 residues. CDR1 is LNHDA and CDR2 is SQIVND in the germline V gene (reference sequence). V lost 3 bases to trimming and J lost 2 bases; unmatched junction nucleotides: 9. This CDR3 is CASSIGTGGSGNQPQHF. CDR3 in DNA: TGTGCCAGTAGTATTGGGACAGGAGGGTCGGGCAATCAGCCCCAGCATTTT. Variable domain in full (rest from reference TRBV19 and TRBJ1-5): DGGITQSPKYLFRKEGQNVTLSCEQNLNHDAMYWYRQDPGQGLRLIYYSQIVNDFQKGDIAEGYSVSREKKESFPLTVTSAQKNPTAFYLCASSIGTGGSGNQPQHFGDGTRLSIL.

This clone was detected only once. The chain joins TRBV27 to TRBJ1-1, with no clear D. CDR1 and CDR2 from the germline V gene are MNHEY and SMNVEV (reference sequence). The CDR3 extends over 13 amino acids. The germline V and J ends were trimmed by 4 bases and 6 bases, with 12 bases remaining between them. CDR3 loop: CASSSVPGSEAFF. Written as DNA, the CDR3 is TGTGCCAGCAGTTCGGTCCCGGGATCTGAAGCTTTCTTT.

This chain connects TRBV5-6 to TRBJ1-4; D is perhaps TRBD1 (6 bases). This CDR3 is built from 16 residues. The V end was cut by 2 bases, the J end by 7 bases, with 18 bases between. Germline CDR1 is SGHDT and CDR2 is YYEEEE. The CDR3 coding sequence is TGTGCCAGCAGCTTCGGGGGGGGCACAGGGAGTGAAAAACTGTTTTTT. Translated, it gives CASSFGGGTGSEKLFF. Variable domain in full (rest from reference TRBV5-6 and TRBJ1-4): DAGVTQSPTHLIKTRGQQVTLRCSPKSGHDTVSWYQQALGQGPQFIFQYYEEEERQRGNFPDRFSGHQFPNYSSELNVNALLLGDSALYLCASSFGGGTGSEKLFFGSGTQLSVL.

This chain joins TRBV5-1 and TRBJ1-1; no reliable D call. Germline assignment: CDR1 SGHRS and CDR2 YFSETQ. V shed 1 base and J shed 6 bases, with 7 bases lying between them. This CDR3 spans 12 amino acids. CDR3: CASSLLNAEAFF. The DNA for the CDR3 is TGCGCCAGCAGCTTGTTAAACGCTGAAGCTTTCTTT.

CDR3 sequence reads: CASSPRGTLNTEAFF. The DNA of the CDR3 is TGTGCCAGCAGCCCCCGAGGGACGCTGAACACTGAAGCTTTCTTT. The chain joins TRBV6-6 to TRBJ1-1; tentative D call: TRBD1 (5 bases). CDR3 size: 15 residues. Germline V CDR1 and CDR2: MNHNY, SVGAGI (reference sequence). The germline V and J ends were trimmed by 6 bases and 0 bases, with 14 bases remaining between them.

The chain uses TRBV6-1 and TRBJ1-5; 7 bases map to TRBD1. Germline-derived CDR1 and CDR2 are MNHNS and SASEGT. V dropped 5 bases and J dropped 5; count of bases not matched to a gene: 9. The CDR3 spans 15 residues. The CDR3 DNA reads TGTGCCAGCAGTCAGATGGACAGGAAGGATCAGCCCCAGCATTTT. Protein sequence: CASSQMDRKDQPQHF.

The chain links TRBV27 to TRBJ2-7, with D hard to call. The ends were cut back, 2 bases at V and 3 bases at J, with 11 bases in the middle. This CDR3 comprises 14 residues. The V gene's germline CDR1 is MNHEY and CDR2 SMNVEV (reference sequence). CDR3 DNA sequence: TGTGCCAGCAGTTTAAATGGGGTGGGCTACGAGCAGTACTTC. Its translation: CASSLNGVGYEQYF.

This chain's CDR3 is CASSRTGGRETQYF. Written as DNA, the CDR3 is TGTGCCAGCAGTCGGACAGGGGGCCGGGAGACCCAGTACTTC. This chain joins TRBV7-6 and TRBJ2-5; 11 bases align to TRBD1. V dropped 6 bases and J dropped 5; count of bases not matched to a gene: 5. The CDR3 loop spans 14 amino acids. Germline assignment: CDR1 SGHVS and CDR2 FNYEAQ.

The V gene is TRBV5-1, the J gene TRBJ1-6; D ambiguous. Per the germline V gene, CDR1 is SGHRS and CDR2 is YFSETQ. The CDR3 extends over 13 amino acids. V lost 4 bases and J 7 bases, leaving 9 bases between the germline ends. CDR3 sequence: CASSPSVNSPLHF. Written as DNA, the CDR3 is TGCGCCAGCAGCCCGAGTGTCAATTCACCCCTCCACTTT.

The DNA of the CDR3 is TGCGCCAGCAGCCGGACGGGCCCCCAAGAGACCCAGTACTTC. Translated: CASSRTGPQETQYF. The chain combines TRBV4-1 with TRBJ2-5; the D is unclear. The ends were cut back, 4 bases at V and 1 base at J, with 10 bases in the middle. CDR3 length: 14 residues. Per the germline V gene, CDR1 is MGHRA and CDR2 is YSYEKL.

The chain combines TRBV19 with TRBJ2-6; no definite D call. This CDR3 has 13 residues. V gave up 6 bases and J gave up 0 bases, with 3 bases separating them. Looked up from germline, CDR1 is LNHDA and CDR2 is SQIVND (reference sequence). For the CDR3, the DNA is TGTGCCAGTAGCATCTCTGGGGCCAACGTCCTGACTTTC. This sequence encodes CASSISGANVLTF.

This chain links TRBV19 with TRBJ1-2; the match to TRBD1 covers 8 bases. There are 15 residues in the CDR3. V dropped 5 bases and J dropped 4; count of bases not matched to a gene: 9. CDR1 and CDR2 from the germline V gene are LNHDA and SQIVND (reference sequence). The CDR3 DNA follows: TGTGCCAGTAGTCAAACCAGGGGGCGCACCTATGGCTACACCTTC. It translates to CASSQTRGRTYGYTF.

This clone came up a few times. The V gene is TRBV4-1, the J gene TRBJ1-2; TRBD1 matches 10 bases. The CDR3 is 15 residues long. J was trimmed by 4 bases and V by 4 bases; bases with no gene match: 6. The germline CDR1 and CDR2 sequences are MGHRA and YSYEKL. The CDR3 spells CASSPSGQGSYGYTF. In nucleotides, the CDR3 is TGCGCCAGCAGCCCGTCGGGACAGGGGTCCTATGGCTACACCTTC.

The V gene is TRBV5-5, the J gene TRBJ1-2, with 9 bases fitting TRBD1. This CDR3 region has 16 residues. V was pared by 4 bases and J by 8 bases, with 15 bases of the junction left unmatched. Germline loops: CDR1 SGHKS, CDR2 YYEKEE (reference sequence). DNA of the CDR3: TGTGCCAGCAGCCGTCTTGAAGGACAGGGGTCGGGGGGCTACACCTTC. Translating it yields CASSRLEGQGSGGYTF. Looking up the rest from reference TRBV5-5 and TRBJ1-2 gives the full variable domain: DAGVTQSPTHLIKTRGQQVTLRCSPISGHKSVSWYQQVLGQGPQFIFQYYEKEERGRGNFPDRFSARQFPNYSSELNVNALLLGDSALYLCASSRLEGQGSGGYTFGSGTRLTVV.

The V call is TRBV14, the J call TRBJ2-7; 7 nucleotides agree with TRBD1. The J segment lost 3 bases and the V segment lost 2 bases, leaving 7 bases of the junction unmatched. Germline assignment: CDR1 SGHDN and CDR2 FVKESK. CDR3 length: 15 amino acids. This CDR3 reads CASSQQQGPRYEQYF. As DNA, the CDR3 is TGTGCCAGCAGCCAACAACAGGGGCCACGCTACGAGCAGTACTTC.

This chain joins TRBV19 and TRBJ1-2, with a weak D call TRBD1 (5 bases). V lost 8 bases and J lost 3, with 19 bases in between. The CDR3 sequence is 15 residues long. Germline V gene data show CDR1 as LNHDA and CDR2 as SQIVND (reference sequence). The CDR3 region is CASSGGAYPHYGYTF. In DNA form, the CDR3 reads TGTGCCAGTTCAGGCGGGGCCTACCCTCACTATGGCTACACCTTC. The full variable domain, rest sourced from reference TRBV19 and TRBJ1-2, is DGGITQSPKYLFRKEGQNVTLSCEQNLNHDAMYWYRQDPGQGLRLIYYSQIVNDFQKGDIAEGYSVSREKKESFPLTVTSAQKNPTAFYLCASSGGAYPHYGYTFGSGTRLTVV.

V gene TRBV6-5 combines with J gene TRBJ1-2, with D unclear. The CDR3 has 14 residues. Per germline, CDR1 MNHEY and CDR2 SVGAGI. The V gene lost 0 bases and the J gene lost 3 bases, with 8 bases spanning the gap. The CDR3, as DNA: TGTGCCAGCAGTTACTCGAATGGGGACTATGGCTACACCTTC. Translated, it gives CASSYSNGDYGYTF.